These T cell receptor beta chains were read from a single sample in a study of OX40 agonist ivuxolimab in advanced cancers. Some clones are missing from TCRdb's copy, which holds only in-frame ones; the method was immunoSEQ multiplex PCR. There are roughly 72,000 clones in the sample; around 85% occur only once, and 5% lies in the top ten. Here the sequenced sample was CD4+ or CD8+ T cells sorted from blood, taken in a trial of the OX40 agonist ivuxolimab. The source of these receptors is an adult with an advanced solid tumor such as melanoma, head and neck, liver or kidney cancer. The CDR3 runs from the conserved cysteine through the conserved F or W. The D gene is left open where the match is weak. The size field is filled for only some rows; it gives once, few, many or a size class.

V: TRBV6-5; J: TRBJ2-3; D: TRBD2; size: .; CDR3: CASSSGLAGDGDTQYF; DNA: TGTGCCAGCAGTTCAGGACTAGCGGGGGATGGGGATACGCAGTATTTT
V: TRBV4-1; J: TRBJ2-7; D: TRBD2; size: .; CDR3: CASSREGFSYEQYF; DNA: TGCGCCAGCAGCCGGGAGGGGTTCTCCTACGAGCAGTACTTC
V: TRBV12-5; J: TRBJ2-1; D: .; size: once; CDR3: CASGFEDFGVNEQFF; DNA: TGTGCTAGTGGTTTTGAGGACTTTGGAGTGAATGAGCAGTTCTTC
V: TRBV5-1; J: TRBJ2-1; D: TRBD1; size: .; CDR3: CASSGGQGYNEQFF; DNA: TGCGCCAGCAGCGGGGGACAGGGGTACAATGAGCAGTTCTTC
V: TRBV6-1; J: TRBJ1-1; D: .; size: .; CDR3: CASSLRLNTEAFF; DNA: TGTGCCAGCAGTCTACGACTTAACACTGAAGCTTTCTTT
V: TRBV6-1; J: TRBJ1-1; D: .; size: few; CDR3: CASQVTFNTEAFF; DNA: TGTGCCAGCCAAGTCACATTTAACACTGAAGCTTTCTTT
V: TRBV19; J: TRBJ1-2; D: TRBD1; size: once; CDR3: CASSPWDRSNYGYTF; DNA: TGTGCCAGTAGTCCCTGGGACAGGTCTAACTATGGCTACACCTTC
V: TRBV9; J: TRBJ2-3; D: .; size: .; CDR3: CASSIQQGLSTDTQYF; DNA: TGTGCCAGCAGCATCCAGCAGGGGCTTAGCACAGATACGCAGTATTTT
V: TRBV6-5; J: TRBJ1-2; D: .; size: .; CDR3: CASRKIQGYNTF; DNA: TGTGCCAGCAGGAAGATACAGGGTTATAACACCTTC
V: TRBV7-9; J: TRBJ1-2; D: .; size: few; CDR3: CASSLAGVWDGYTF; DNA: TGTGCCAGCAGCTTAGCTGGGGTTTGGGATGGCTACACCTTC
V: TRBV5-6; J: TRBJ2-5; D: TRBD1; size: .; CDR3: CASSLQGAIISEETQYF; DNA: TGTGCCAGCAGCCTACAGGGGGCGATCATCAGCGAAGAGACCCAGTACTTC